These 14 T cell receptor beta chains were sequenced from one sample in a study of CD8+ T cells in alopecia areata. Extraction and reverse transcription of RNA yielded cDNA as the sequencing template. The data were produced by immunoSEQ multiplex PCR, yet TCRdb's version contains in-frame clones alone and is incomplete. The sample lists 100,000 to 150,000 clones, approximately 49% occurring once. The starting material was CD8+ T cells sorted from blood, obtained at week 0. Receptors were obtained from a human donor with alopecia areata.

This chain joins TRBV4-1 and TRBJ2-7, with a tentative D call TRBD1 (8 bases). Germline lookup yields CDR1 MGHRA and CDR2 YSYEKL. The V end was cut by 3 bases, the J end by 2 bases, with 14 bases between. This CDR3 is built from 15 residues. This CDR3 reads CASSQRQGRAYEQYF. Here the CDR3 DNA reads TGCGCCAGCAGCCAGCGACAGGGGAGGGCCTACGAGCAGTACTTC.

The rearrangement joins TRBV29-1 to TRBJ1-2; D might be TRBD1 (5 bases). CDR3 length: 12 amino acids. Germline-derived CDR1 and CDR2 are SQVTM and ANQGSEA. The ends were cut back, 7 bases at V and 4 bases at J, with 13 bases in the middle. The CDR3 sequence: CSARDAAYGYTF. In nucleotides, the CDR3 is TGCAGCGCACGGGACGCCGCCTATGGCTACACCTTC.

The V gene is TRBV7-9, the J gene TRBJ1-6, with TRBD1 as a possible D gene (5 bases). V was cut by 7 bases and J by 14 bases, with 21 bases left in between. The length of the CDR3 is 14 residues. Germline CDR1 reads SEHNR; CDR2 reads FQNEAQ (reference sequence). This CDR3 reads CASIGDSELGTLHF. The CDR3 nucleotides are TGTGCCAGCATCGGGGACTCAGAACTTGGGACCCTCCACTTT.

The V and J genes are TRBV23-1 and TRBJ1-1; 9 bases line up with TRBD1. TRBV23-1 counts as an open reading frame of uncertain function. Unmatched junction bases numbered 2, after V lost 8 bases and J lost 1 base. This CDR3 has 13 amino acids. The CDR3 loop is CASWTGENTEAFF. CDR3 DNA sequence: TGCGCCAGCTGGACAGGGGAGAACACTGAAGCTTTCTTT.

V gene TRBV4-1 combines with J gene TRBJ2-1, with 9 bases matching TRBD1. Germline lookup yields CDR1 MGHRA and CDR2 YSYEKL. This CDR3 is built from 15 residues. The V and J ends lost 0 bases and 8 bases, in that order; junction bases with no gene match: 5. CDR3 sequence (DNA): TGCGCCAGCAGCCAAGAAGGACAGGGGTGGTATGAGCAGTTCTTC. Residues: CASSQEGQGWYEQFF.

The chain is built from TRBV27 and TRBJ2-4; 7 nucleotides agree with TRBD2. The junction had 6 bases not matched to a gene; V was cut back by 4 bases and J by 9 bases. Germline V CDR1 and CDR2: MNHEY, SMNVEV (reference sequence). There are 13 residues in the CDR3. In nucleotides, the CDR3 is TGTGCCAGCAGTTGGGACGGGGAGGGCATTCAGTACTTC. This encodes CASSWDGEGIQYF.

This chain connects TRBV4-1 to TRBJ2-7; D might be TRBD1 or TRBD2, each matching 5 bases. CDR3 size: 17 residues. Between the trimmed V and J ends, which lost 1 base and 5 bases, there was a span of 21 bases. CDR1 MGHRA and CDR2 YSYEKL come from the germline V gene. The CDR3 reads CASSQVRSRSGTHEQYF. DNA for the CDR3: TGCGCCAGCAGCCAAGTTCGTTCCCGTTCGGGGACCCACGAGCAGTACTTC.

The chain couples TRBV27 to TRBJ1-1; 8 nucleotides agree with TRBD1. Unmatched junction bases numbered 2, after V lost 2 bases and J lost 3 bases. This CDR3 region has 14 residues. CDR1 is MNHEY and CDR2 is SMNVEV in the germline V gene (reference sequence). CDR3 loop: CASSLEQGDTEAFF. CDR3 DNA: TGTGCCAGCAGTTTAGAACAGGGGGACACTGAAGCTTTCTTT.

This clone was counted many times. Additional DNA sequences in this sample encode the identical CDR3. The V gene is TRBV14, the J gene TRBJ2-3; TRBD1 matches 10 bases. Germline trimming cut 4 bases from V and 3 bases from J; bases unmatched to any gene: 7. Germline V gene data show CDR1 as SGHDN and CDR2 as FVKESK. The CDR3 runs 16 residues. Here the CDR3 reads CASSPRDRGWTDTQYF. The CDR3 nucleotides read TGTGCCAGCAGCCCCCGGGACAGGGGTTGGACAGATACGCAGTATTTT.

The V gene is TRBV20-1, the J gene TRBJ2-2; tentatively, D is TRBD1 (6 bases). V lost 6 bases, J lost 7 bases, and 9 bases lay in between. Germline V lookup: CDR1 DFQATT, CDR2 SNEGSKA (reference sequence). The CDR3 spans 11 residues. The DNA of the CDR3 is TGCAGTGCACAGGGCGGCGGGGAGCTGTTTTTT. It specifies CSAQGGGELFF.

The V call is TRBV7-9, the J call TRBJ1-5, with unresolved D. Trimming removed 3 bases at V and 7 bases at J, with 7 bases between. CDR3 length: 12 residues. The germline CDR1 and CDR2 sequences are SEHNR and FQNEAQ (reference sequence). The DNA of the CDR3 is TGTGCCAGCAGCTTGGGTACCCAGCCCCAGCATTTT. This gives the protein CASSLGTQPQHF. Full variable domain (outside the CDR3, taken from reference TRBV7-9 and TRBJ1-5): DTGVSQNPRHKITKRGQNVTFRCDPISEHNRLYWYRQTLGQGPEFLTYFQNEAQLEKSRLLSDRFSAERPKGSFSTLEIQRTEQGDSAMYLCASSLGTQPQHFGDGTRLSIL.

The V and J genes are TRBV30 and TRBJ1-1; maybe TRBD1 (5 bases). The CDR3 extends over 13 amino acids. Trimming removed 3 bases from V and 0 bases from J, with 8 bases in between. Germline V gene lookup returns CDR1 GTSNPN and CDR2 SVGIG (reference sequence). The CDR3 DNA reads TGTGCCTGGAGCCCGGACATGAACACTGAAGCTTTCTTT. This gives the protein CAWSPDMNTEAFF.

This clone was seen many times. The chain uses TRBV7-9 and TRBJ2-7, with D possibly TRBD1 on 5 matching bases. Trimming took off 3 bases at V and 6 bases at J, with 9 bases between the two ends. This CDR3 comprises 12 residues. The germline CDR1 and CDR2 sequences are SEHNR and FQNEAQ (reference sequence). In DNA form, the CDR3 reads TGTGCCAGCAGCTTTCAGGGTTCCGAGCAGTACTTC. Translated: CASSFQGSEQYF.

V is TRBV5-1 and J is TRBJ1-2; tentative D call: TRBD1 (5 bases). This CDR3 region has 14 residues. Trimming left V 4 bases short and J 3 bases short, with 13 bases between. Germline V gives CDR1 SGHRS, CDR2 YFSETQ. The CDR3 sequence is CASSPRDGDYGYTF. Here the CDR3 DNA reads TGCGCCAGCAGCCCCCGGGACGGGGACTATGGCTACACCTTC.